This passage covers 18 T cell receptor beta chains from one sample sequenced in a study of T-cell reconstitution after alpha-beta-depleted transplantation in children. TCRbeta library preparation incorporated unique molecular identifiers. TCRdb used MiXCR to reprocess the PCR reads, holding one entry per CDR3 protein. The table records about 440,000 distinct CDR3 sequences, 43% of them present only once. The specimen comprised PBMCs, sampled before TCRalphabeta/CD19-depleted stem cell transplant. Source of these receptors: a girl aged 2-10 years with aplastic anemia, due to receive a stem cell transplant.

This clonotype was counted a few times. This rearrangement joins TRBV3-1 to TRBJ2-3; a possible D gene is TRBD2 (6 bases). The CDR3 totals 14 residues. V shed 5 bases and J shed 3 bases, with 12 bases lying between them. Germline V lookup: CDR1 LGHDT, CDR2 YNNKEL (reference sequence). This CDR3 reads CASSYGRQTDTQYF. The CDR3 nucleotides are TGTGCCAGCAGCTACGGGAGACAGACAGATACGCAGTATTTT.

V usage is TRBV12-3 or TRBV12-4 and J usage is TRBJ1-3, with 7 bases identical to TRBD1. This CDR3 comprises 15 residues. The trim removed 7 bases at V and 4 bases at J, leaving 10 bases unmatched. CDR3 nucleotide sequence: TGTGCCAGCACTACCTTCAGGGGGGTCGGAAACACCATATATTTT. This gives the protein CASTTFRGVGNTIYF.

The CDR3 DNA is TGTGCCAGCAGTTTTGGCAGGCCAAGGAACACTGAAGCTTTCTTT. Its protein product is CASSFGRPRNTEAFF. The V and J genes are TRBV6-5 and TRBJ1-1; D remains ambiguous. Germline CDR1 reads MNHEY; CDR2 reads SVGAGI. The CDR3 runs to 15 residues. Trimming took off 4 bases at V and 1 base at J, with 13 bases between the two ends.

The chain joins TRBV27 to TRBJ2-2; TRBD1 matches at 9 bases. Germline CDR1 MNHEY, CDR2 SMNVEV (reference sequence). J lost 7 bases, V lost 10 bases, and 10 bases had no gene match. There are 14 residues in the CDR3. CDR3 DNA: TGTGCCACCCAAGACAGGGGGTTTATCGGGGAGCTGTTTTTT. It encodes CATQDRGFIGELFF.

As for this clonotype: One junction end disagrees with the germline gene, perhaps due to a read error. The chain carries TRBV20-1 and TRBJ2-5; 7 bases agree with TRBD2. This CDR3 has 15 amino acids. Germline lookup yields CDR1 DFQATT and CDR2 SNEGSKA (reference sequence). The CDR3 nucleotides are TGCAGTGCAACAGAGGGGAGGGCAGGCGGAGAGACCCAGAACTTC. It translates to CSATEGRAGGETQNF.

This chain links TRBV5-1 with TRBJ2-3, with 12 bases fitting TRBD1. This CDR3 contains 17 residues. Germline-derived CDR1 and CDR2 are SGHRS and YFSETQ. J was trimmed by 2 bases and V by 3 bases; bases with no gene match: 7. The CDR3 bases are TGCGCCAGCAGCTCCGGGGACAGGGGGCGGATCACAGATACGCAGTATTTT. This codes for CASSSGDRGRITDTQYF. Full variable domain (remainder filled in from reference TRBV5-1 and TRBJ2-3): KAGVTQTPRYLIKTRGQQVTLSCSPISGHRSVSWYQQTPGQGLQFLFEYFSETQRNKGNFPGRFSGRQFSNSRSEMNVSTLELGDSALYLCASSSGDRGRITDTQYFGPGTRLTVL.

In DNA, the CDR3 is TGCGCCAGCAGCTCGTGGGCTAGCGCGAAGAGGGAGACCCAGTACTTC. Encoded protein: CASSSWASAKRETQYF. The J gene is TRBJ2-5, the V gene TRBV10-2, with D perhaps matching TRBD2 (6 bases). This CDR3 is built from 16 residues. CDR1 is WSHSY, CDR2 SAAADI, per germline. V lost 6 bases to trimming and J lost 5 bases, with 22 bases between them.

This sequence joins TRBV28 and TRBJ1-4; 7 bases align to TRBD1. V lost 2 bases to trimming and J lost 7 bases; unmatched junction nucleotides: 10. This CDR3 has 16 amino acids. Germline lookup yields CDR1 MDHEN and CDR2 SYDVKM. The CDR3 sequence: CASSLRGTAWGEKLFF. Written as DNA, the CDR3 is TGTGCCAGCAGTTTAAGAGGGACAGCGTGGGGTGAAAAACTGTTTTTT. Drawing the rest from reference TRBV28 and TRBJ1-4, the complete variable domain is DVKVTQSSRYLVKRTGEKVFLECVQDMDHENMFWYRQDPGLGLRLIYFSYDVKMKEKGDIPEGYSVSREKKERFSLILESASTNQTSMYLCASSLRGTAWGEKLFFGSGTQLSVL.

Written as DNA, the CDR3 is TGTGCCAGCTCACCGGGACAGGGGAACCTTCCCGAGTACTTC. As protein: CASSPGQGNLPEYF. The chain combines TRBV18 with TRBJ2-7; 10 bases fit TRBD1. CDR1 is KGHSH, CDR2 LQKENI, per germline. J gave up 11 bases and V 3 bases, and 10 bases lay outside the gene matches. The CDR3 sequence is 14 residues long.

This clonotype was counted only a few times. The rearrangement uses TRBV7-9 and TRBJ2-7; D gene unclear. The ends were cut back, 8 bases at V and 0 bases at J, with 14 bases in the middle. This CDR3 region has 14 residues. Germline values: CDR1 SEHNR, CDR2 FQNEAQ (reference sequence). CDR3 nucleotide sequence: TGTGCCAGCTCCCCCGGTCGAGTCTCCTACGAGCAGTACTTC. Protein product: CASSPGRVSYEQYF.

DNA for the CDR3: TGTGCCAGCAGTTTATCAGGGACCGGCTACACCTTC. Amino acids: CASSLSGTGYTF. V usage is TRBV12-3 or TRBV12-4 and J usage is TRBJ1-2; possibly TRBD1 for D (5 bases). This CDR3 has 12 residues. Trimming pared 2 bases from V and 8 bases from J, leaving 9 bases between.

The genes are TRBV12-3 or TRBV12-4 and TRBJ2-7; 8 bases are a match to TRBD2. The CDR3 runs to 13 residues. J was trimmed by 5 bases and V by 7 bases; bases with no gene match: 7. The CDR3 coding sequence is TGTGCCAGCATCGGTAGCGGGGCAGACGAGCAGTACTTC. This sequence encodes CASIGSGADEQYF.

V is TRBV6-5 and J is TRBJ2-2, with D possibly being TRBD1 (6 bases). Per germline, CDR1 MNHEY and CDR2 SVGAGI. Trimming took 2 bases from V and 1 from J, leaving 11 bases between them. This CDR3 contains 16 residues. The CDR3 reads CASSYLLTGNTGELFF. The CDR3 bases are TGTGCCAGCAGTTACCTATTGACAGGGAACACCGGGGAGCTGTTTTTT.

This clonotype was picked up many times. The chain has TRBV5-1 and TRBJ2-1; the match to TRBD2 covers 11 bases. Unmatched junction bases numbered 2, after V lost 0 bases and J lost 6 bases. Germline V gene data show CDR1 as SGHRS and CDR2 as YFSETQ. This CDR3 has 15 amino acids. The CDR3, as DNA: TGCGCCAGCAGCTTGGTACTAGCGGGAGTCAATGAGCAGTTCTTC. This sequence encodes CASSLVLAGVNEQFF.

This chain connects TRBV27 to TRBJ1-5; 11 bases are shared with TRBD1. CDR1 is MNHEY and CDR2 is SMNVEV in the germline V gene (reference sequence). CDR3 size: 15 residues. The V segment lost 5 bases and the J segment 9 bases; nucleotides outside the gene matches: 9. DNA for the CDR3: TGTGCCAGCAGTGTAGCCGGGACAGGGGGTCGGCCCCAGCATTTT. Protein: CASSVAGTGGRPQHF.

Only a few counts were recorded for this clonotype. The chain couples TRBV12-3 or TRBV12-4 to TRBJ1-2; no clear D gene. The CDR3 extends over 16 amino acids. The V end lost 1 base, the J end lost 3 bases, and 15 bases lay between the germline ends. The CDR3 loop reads CASSLGRLIDHYGYTF. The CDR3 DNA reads TGTGCCAGCAGTTTAGGCCGATTAATAGACCACTATGGCTACACCTTC.

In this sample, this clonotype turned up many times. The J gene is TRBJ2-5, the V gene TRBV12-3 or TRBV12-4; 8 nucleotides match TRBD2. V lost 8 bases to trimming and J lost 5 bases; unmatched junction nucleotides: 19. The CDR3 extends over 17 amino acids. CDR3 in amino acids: CASLFSLTSETRETQYF. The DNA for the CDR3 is TGTGCCAGCCTATTCTCCCTGACTAGCGAGACACGGGAGACCCAGTACTTC.

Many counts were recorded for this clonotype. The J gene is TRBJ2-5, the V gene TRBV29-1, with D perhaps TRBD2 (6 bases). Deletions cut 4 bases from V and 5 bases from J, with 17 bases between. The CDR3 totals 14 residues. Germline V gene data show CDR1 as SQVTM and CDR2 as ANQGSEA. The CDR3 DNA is TGCAGCGTTGGACTGGACAAGGGACTGGAGACCCAGTACTTC. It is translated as CSVGLDKGLETQYF.